Below, 18 T cell receptor beta chains from the same sample are listed, as sequenced in a study of T-cell reconstitution after alpha-beta-depleted transplantation in children listed by TCRdb under 2016. The treatment or condition label for this specimen denotes: allogeneic hematopoietic cell transplantation with graft depleted of TCRalphabeta T cells and CD19 B cells. Library preparation was by PCR. For sequencing, an Illumina HiSeq 2500 was employed. TCR library preparation used molecular barcoding, with unique molecular identifiers applied to normalize quantification of the TCRbeta repertoire. TCRdb's own reprocessing of the public reads used fastp at Q25 and MiXCR and kept productive beta chains. When rows share a CDR3 protein, they turn into one entry using the most common DNA and genes. The sample table lists hundreds of thousands of distinct CDR3 sequences, around 10% of them with a count of one. The ten largest clones take up around a quarter of the sample.

Specimen: peripheral blood, collected 180 days after TCRalphabeta/CD19-depleted stem cell transplant. Source of these receptors: a male patient between 2 and 10 years old who had a stem cell transplant for chronic granulomatous disease, so the T cells may come from the graft donor.

This clonotype was found many times. V gene TRBV20-1 combines with J gene TRBJ2-6; TRBD1 aligns across 8 bases. The ends lost 0 bases at V and 2 bases at J; junction bases unmatched: 6. The CDR3 extends over 17 amino acids. Germline loops: CDR1 DFQATT, CDR2 SNEGSKA (reference sequence). The CDR3 loop is CSARETGVVPGANVLTF. The DNA for the CDR3 is TGCAGTGCTAGAGAGACAGGGGTTGTTCCTGGGGCCAACGTCCTGACTTTC.

This clonotype has ten or more counts. The rearrangement links TRBV5-5 to TRBJ1-2; 10 nucleotides line up with TRBD1. This CDR3 region has 16 residues. In germline, CDR1 is SGHKS, CDR2 YYEKEE (reference sequence). Germline trimming cut 7 bases from V and 8 bases from J; bases unmatched to any gene: 17. The CDR3 DNA follows: TGTGCCAGCGACGCCGGGACAGGGGCATTCCAAAGGGGCTACACCTTC. It is translated as CASDAGTGAFQRGYTF.

This clonotype was counted at least ten times. The chain uses TRBV9 and TRBJ2-7; 10 bases align to TRBD2. V lost 1 base and J lost 2; bases outside the gene matches: 0. CDR3 length: 14 amino acids. Germline CDR1 SGDLS, CDR2 YYNGEE. CDR3 in amino acids: CASSVLAGAYEQYF. DNA for the CDR3: TGTGCCAGCAGCGTACTAGCGGGAGCCTACGAGCAGTACTTC. The full variable domain, rest sourced from reference TRBV9 and TRBJ2-7, is DSGVTQTPKHLITATGQRVTLRCSPRSGDLSVYWYQQSLDQGLQFLIQYYNGEERAKGNILERFSAQQFPDLHSELNLSSLELGDSALYFCASSVLAGAYEQYFGPGTRLTVT.

J is TRBJ2-1 and V is TRBV20-1; 7 bases line up with TRBD1. CDR3 length: 13 amino acids. Germline V gene lookup returns CDR1 DFQATT and CDR2 SNEGSKA (reference sequence). V lost 6 bases, J lost 2 bases, and 4 bases stayed unmatched. CDR3 coding DNA: TGCAGTGCCGGGACAGCGACCTACAATGAGCAGTTCTTC. This translates into CSAGTATYNEQFF.

This clonotype was observed at least ten times. The genes are TRBV20-1 and TRBJ2-4; D perhaps matches TRBD1 (5 bases). V lost 3 bases and J lost 0, with 12 bases in between. Germline V gives CDR1 DFQATT, CDR2 SNEGSKA (reference sequence). The length of the CDR3 is 15 residues. The DNA for the CDR3 is TGCAGTGCTAGGGCAGGGCTTCTAGCCAAAAACATTCAGTACTTC. Its protein is CSARAGLLAKNIQYF.

This clonotype was seen at least ten times. V gene TRBV6-1 combines with J gene TRBJ1-4; 7 nucleotides agree with TRBD1. The V gene end was trimmed by 7 bases and the J gene end by 3 bases; junction bases not matched to a gene: 8. The CDR3 is 15 residues long. Looked up from germline, CDR1 is MNHNS and CDR2 is SASEGT. CDR3 nucleotide sequence: TGTGCCAGCACCCGAAGTGGGACAGCTAATGAAAAACTGTTTTTT. Translating gives CASTRSGTANEKLFF.

Ten or more counts support this clonotype. The V gene is TRBV6-5, the J gene TRBJ1-1; possibly TRBD1 for D (5 bases). The germline V and J ends were trimmed by 3 bases and 2 bases, with 16 bases remaining between them. The germline gives CDR1 MNHEY, CDR2 SVGAGI. The CDR3 length is 16 residues. The CDR3 DNA follows: TGTGCCAGCAGTTATTGGAGCAAGGGGCCTAACACTGAAGCTTTCTTT. This sequence encodes CASSYWSKGPNTEAFF.

This clonotype was seen repeatedly, ten times or more. The V gene is TRBV2, the J gene TRBJ2-7; a possible D gene is TRBD2 (6 bases). The CDR3 is 14 residues long. V was pared by 2 bases and J by 4 bases, with 12 bases between. From germline, CDR1 is SNHLY and CDR2 FYNNEI. CDR3 in DNA: TGTGCCAGCAGTGAAAGGGACTCCACTTACGAGCAGTACTTC. It specifies CASSERDSTYEQYF.

The genes are TRBV7-2 and TRBJ2-3; the D gene is possibly TRBD1 (5 bases). V dropped 4 bases and J dropped 6 bases, with 20 bases sitting between them. Germline CDR1 is SGHTA and CDR2 is FQGNSA. The CDR3 sequence is 16 residues long. CDR3 loop: CASSYIGQTKRDTQYF. The CDR3 nucleotides are TGTGCCAGCAGCTATATAGGACAAACTAAAAGGGATACGCAGTATTTT.

In this sample, this clonotype turned up many times. This chain connects TRBV6-5 to TRBJ2-5, with 9 bases identical to TRBD2. CDR1 and CDR2 from the germline V gene are MNHEY and SVGAGI. V shed 6 bases, J shed 5 bases, and the junction held 10 bases outside the gene matches. This CDR3 comprises 15 residues. The CDR3, as DNA: TGTGCCAGCAGCAGCGGAGCGGGAGGTCCTGAGACCCAGTACTTC. It codes for CASSSGAGGPETQYF.

Notes on this clonotype: A read error may be the cause here, since a much bigger clone is one base away. This chain uses TRBV11-2 with TRBJ2-3; D is perhaps TRBD1 (6 bases). CDR3 length: 12 residues. Germline CDR1 SGHAT, CDR2 FQNNGV. The DNA for the CDR3 is TGTGCCACCTCGGACAGTTCAGATACGCCGTATTTT. Translating gives CATSDSSDTPYF.

This clonotype was recorded at least ten times. The rearrangement joins TRBV15 to TRBJ2-1; the D gene is possibly TRBD2 (6 bases). Between the trimmed V and J ends, which lost 5 bases and 2 bases, there was a span of 22 bases. Germline assignment: CDR1 LNHNV and CDR2 YYDKDF (reference sequence). The CDR3 loop spans 18 amino acids. CDR3 DNA: TGTGCCACCAGCGGACGCATCCCGGGACTGGTTCCCTACAATGAGCAGTTCTTC. Its protein product is CATSGRIPGLVPYNEQFF.

In regard to this clonotype: Being one base from a much bigger clone, this may be a read error. The chain is built from TRBV7-3 and TRBJ2-1, with TRBD2 matching 8 bases. This CDR3 contains 12 residues. The germline gives CDR1 SGHTA, CDR2 FQGTGA. The CDR3 is CVSSAGGDEQFF. CDR3 sequence (DNA): TGTGTCAGCAGCGCGGGGGGAGATGAGCAGTTCTTC. Combining the CDR3 with reference TRBV7-3 and TRBJ2-1 gives the whole variable domain GAGVSQTPSNKVTEKGKYVELRCDPISGHTALYWYRQSLGQGPEFLIYFQGTGAADDSGLPNDRFFAVRPEGSVSTLKIQRTERGDSAVYLCVSSAGGDEQFFGPGTRLTVL.

The table lists this clonotype with a few counts. The gene calls are TRBV6-2 or TRBV6-3 and TRBJ2-3; D is ambiguous. V lost 4 bases and J lost 2, with 7 bases in between. The CDR3 sequence is 13 residues long. The germline CDR1 and CDR2 sequences are MNHEY and SVGEGT. The CDR3 loop reads CASSWDNTDTQYF. The CDR3 coding sequence is TGTGCCAGCAGTTGGGATAACACAGATACGCAGTATTTT.

This clonotype came up many times. The rearrangement uses TRBV28 and TRBJ2-3; D is possibly TRBD2 (5 bases). Germline V lookup: CDR1 MDHEN, CDR2 SYDVKM. V shed 10 bases and J shed 2 bases, with 19 bases lying between them. The CDR3 spans 15 residues. The CDR3 nucleotides read TGTGCCACGAAAAGAGACTACGGCTTCACAGATACGCAGTATTTT. This sequence encodes CATKRDYGFTDTQYF.

This clonotype occurred many times. The chain joins TRBV29-1 to TRBJ2-4; TRBD2 matches 7 bases. J was trimmed by 1 base and V by 3 bases; bases with no gene match: 0. The CDR3 is 13 residues long. CDR1 is SQVTM, CDR2 ANQGSEA, per germline. The CDR3, as DNA: TGCAGCGTTGAGGGGGGGGCCAAAAACATTCAGTACTTC. Its protein product is CSVEGGAKNIQYF.

This clonotype was picked up many times. V is TRBV24-1 and J is TRBJ2-2; D unclear. This CDR3 has 16 residues. V lost 0 bases and J 0 bases, leaving 7 bases between the germline ends. In germline, CDR1 is KGHDR, CDR2 SFDVKD. CDR3 DNA sequence: TGTGCCACCAGTGATTTGAGGCAAGCGAACACCGGGGAGCTGTTTTTT. Its translation: CATSDLRQANTGELFF.

In this sample, this clonotype turned up many times. The chain carries TRBV6-2 or TRBV6-3 and TRBJ1-1; D is ambiguous. The CDR3 sequence is 13 residues long. In germline, CDR1 is MNHEY, CDR2 SVGEGT. Trimming removed 6 bases at V and 7 bases at J, with 15 bases between. The CDR3: CASSHPVRFEAFF. In DNA, the CDR3 is TGTGCCAGCAGCCACCCCGTCAGGTTTGAAGCTTTCTTT.